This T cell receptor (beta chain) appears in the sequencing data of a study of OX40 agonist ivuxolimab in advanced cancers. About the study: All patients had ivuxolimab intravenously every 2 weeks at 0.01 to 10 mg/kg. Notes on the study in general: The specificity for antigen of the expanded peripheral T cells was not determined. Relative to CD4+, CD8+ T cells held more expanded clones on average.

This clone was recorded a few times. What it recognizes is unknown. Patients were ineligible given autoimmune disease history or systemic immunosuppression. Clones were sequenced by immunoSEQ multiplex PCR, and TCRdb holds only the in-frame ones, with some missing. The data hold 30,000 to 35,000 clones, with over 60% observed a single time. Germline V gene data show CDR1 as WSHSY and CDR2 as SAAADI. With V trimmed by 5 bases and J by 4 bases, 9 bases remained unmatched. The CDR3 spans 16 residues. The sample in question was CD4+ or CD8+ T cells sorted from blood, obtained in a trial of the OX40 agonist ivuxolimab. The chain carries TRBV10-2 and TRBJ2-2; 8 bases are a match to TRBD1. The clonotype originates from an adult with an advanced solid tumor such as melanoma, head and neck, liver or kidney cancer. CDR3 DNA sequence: TGCGCCAGCAGTTGGGGGCAGGGGGCTGGCACCGGGGAGCTGTTTTTT. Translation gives CASSWGQGAGTGELFF.